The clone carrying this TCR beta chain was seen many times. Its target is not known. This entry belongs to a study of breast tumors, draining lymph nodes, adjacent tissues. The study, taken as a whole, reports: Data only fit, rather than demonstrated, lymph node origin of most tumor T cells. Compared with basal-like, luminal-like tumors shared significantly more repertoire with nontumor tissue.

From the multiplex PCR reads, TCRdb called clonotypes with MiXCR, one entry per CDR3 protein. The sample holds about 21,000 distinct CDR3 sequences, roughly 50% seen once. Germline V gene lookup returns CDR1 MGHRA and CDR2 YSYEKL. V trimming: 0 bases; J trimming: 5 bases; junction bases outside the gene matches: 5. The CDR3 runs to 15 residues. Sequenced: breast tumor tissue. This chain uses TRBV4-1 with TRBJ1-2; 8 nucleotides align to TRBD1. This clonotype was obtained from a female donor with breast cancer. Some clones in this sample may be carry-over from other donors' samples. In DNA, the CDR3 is TGCGCCAGCAGCCAAGAGGAAACAGGGGGATATGGCTACACCTTC. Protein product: CASSQEETGGYGYTF.